One sample yielded the 8 T cell receptor beta chains listed below, sequenced in a study of T cells in Graves' hyperthyroidism and ophthalmopathy. TCR beta CDR3 sequences were amplified from RNA transcripts. RT-PCR in the first round (using the HTBI primer set) targeted the TCR CDR3. A single record per CDR3 protein comes from TCRdb applying MiXCR to the multiplex PCR reads. The data show around 440,000 distinct CDR3 sequences, roughly 14% seen once. Material for sequencing was blood. These receptors were collected from a woman aged 18-29 years with Graves' hyperthyroidism.

This clonotype was found many times. The DNA of the CDR3 is TGTGCCAGCAGTTTACAGGGACAGTCCCATTCTGGGGCCAACGTCCTGACTTTC. The encoded protein is CASSLQGQSHSGANVLTF. J is TRBJ2-6 and V is TRBV2; TRBD1 agrees at 7 bases. The V and J ends lost 5 bases and 1 base, in that order; junction bases with no gene match: 11. This CDR3 comprises 18 residues. Per germline, CDR1 SNHLY and CDR2 FYNNEI.

This clonotype was recorded at least ten times. This chain joins TRBV6-1 and TRBJ2-7; D may be TRBD1 or TRBD2 (5 bases each). This CDR3 contains 15 residues. Trimming removed 6 bases at V and 3 bases at J, with 18 bases between. Germline V lookup: CDR1 MNHNS, CDR2 SASEGT. This chain's CDR3 is CASSQPQGRVYEQYF. Here the CDR3 DNA reads TGTGCCAGCAGCCAACCCCAGGGACGGGTCTACGAGCAGTACTTC.

This clonotype was counted only a few times. This chain connects TRBV7-8 to TRBJ1-1; possibly TRBD1 for D (6 bases). In germline, CDR1 is SGHVS, CDR2 FQNEAQ. The ends were cut back, 1 base at V and 1 base at J, with 13 bases in the middle. The CDR3 spans 16 residues. The CDR3, as DNA: TGTGCCAGCAGCTTAGTTGGGGGCCGCCCGAACACTGAAGCTTTCTTT. This encodes CASSLVGGRPNTEAFF.

This chain joins TRBV9 and TRBJ2-1; D not certain. Trimming took 4 bases from V and 2 from J, leaving 13 bases between them. The CDR3 totals 15 residues. Looked up from germline, CDR1 is SGDLS and CDR2 is YYNGEE. The CDR3 DNA is TGTGCCAGCAGCCCCCACGCCTTAACCTACAATGAGCAGTTCTTC. Residues: CASSPHALTYNEQFF.

The chain has TRBV29-1 and TRBJ1-1; a weak D match, TRBD1 (5 bases). V lost 4 bases and J lost 5, with 8 bases in between. CDR1 SQVTM and CDR2 ANQGSEA come from the germline V gene. This CDR3 spans 11 amino acids. CDR3 sequence: CSVVGGTEAFF. The CDR3 DNA sequence: TGCAGCGTTGTCGGGGGGACTGAAGCTTTCTTT.

This clonotype was seen ten or more times. The chain is built from TRBV7-9 and TRBJ1-2, with D tentatively TRBD1 (5 bases). The CDR3 length is 12 residues. Germline loops: CDR1 SEHNR, CDR2 FQNEAQ (reference sequence). Trimming stripped 5 bases from V and 6 bases from J, with 10 bases between. This chain's CDR3 is CASSRDYNGYTF. The CDR3 nucleotides are TGTGCCAGCAGCAGGGACTACAATGGCTACACCTTC.

In its sample, this clonotype was seen a few times. The V call is TRBV20-1, the J call TRBJ2-7; D may correspond to TRBD1 or TRBD2 (5 bases each). V was trimmed by 5 bases and J by 3 bases, leaving 11 bases between them. The length of the CDR3 is 12 residues. The germline CDR1 and CDR2 sequences are DFQATT and SNEGSKA (reference sequence). CDR3 sequence reads: CSAPRDRYEQYF. CDR3 sequence (DNA): TGCAGTGCTCCCCGGGACCGCTACGAGCAGTACTTC.

V is TRBV20-1 and J is TRBJ1-5; 9 nucleotides align to TRBD1. CDR3 length: 15 residues. V lost 7 bases to trimming and J lost 3 bases; unmatched junction nucleotides: 10. Germline V gene sequence: CDR1 DFQATT, CDR2 SNEGSKA (reference sequence). The CDR3 DNA reads as TGCAGTGTAAAAACAGGGGGCCGGGTCAATCAGCCCCAGCATTTT. Translated, it gives CSVKTGGRVNQPQHF.